The 12 T cell receptor beta chains below come from one sample, sequenced in a study of T cells in Graves' hyperthyroidism and ophthalmopathy. Using RNA transcripts as the source, TCR beta CDR3 regions were amplified. The study used the HTBI primer set for a first-round RT-PCR of the TCR CDR3. MiXCR, run by TCRdb on the multiplex PCR reads, gives a single entry per CDR3 protein. In the table there are around 420,000 distinct CDR3 sequences, about a sixth of which are singletons. Sequences were obtained from blood. These receptors originate from a woman aged 18-29 years with Graves' hyperthyroidism.

This rearrangement joins TRBV9 to TRBJ1-2; D may be TRBD1 (5 bases). The germline V gene encodes CDR1 SGDLS and CDR2 YYNGEE. The CDR3 has 14 amino acids. V gave up 3 bases and J gave up 5 bases, with 14 bases separating them. CDR3 loop: CASSGKAGPYGYTF. CDR3 DNA sequence: TGTGCCAGCAGCGGCAAGGCAGGGCCGTATGGCTACACCTTC. Combining the CDR3 with reference TRBV9 and TRBJ1-2 gives the whole variable domain DSGVTQTPKHLITATGQRVTLRCSPRSGDLSVYWYQQSLDQGLQFLIQYYNGEERAKGNILERFSAQQFPDLHSELNLSSLELGDSALYFCASSGKAGPYGYTFGSGTRLTVV.

This clonotype was detected only a few times. The chain couples TRBV28 to TRBJ2-3, with D unclear. Germline values: CDR1 MDHEN, CDR2 SYDVKM. The CDR3 consists of 18 residues. V shed 1 base and J shed 4 bases, with 21 bases lying between them. Here the CDR3 reads CASSLYPHGPHRADTQYF. CDR3 coding DNA: TGTGCCAGCAGTTTATATCCGCATGGTCCCCACCGCGCAGATACGCAGTATTTT.

V usage is TRBV9 and J usage is TRBJ2-7; TRBD1 matches at 7 bases. V was clipped by 4 bases and J by 5 bases; unmatched bases: 6. The CDR3 loop spans 13 amino acids. The V gene's germline CDR1 is SGDLS and CDR2 YYNGEE. For the CDR3, the DNA is TGTGCCAGCAGCAGCCACAGGGGCGACGAGCAGTACTTC. As protein: CASSSHRGDEQYF.

This clonotype has at least ten counts. This chain uses TRBV12-5 with TRBJ1-4; TRBD1 is a possible D gene (5 bases). The germline V and J ends were trimmed by 2 bases and 6 bases, with 13 bases remaining between them. The germline gives CDR1 LGHNT, CDR2 FRNRAP. This CDR3 has 15 amino acids. The CDR3 protein is CASGLRSGSDEKLFF. CDR3 in DNA: TGTGCTAGTGGTTTGCGATCAGGGTCAGATGAAAAACTGTTTTTT.

The V and J genes are TRBV28 and TRBJ1-4; D is perhaps TRBD1 (6 bases). The CDR3 is 14 amino acids. Germline V gives CDR1 MDHEN, CDR2 SYDVKM. With 6 bases removed from V and 8 bases from J, the gap between germline ends came to 16 bases. The CDR3 is CASSPGGWGEKLFF. CDR3 nucleotide sequence: TGTGCCAGCAGCCCCGGGGGCTGGGGCGAAAAACTGTTTTTT.

This clonotype was detected only a few times. This chain links TRBV20-1 with TRBJ1-1; no clear D gene. V lost 5 bases and J lost 0, with 10 bases in between. The CDR3 is 13 amino acids. The germline V gene encodes CDR1 DFQATT and CDR2 SNEGSKA (reference sequence). This chain's CDR3 is CSASGFMNTEAFF. The CDR3 DNA sequence: TGCAGTGCTTCGGGTTTCATGAACACTGAAGCTTTCTTT.

This clonotype was found many times. This sequence joins TRBV2 and TRBJ1-6; D gene unclear. The CDR3 runs 11 residues. Trimming cost V 6 bases and J 11 bases, with 8 bases left between them. Germline V gene sequence: CDR1 SNHLY, CDR2 FYNNEI. CDR3 sequence (DNA): TGTGCCAGCAGGATTGCACCACCCCTCCACTTT. It yields the protein CASRIAPPLHF.

This clonotype was observed at least ten times. The rearrangement joins TRBV27 to TRBJ2-1, with D perhaps TRBD2 (5 bases). The V gene lost 5 bases and the J gene lost 3 bases, with 11 bases spanning the gap. The CDR3 loop spans 14 amino acids. Germline CDR1 reads MNHEY; CDR2 reads SMNVEV (reference sequence). The CDR3 DNA reads as TGTGCCAGCAGTGGGGAGTTGCTCTACAATGAGCAGTTCTTC. Translated: CASSGELLYNEQFF.

There are many counts of this clonotype. CDR3 region: CASSFQGRNTEAFF. The CDR3, as DNA: TGCGCCAGCAGCTTCCAGGGGCGGAACACTGAAGCTTTCTTT. This chain joins TRBV5-1 and TRBJ1-1, with D possibly TRBD1 on 6 matching bases. This CDR3 has 14 amino acids. Germline V CDR1 and CDR2: SGHRS, YFSETQ. V dropped 2 bases and J dropped 1 base, with 9 bases sitting between them.

This clonotype was seen ten or more times. V and J are TRBV4-2 and TRBJ1-1; D possibly corresponds to TRBD1 (5 bases). V lost 6 bases and J lost 11, with 13 bases in between. Germline loops: CDR1 LGHNA, CDR2 YNFKEQ. This CDR3 has 11 amino acids. CDR3 residues: CASRSGLRAFF. CDR3 DNA sequence: TGTGCCAGCAGGTCGGGACTTCGGGCTTTCTTT.

Comments on this clonotype: Just one base apart from a much larger clone, this may be a read error. The chain links TRBV6-1 to TRBJ1-2, with TRBD1 as a possible D gene (6 bases). V lost 3 bases and J 3 bases, leaving 8 bases between the germline ends. The germline V gene has CDR1 MNHNS and CDR2 SASEGT. The CDR3 sequence is 13 residues long. CDR3 residues: CASSDGQYYGYTF. The CDR3 nucleotides read TGTGCCAGCAGTGACGGACAGTACTATGGCTACACCTTC.

This clonotype came up many times. The chain uses TRBV10-3 and TRBJ2-7; D might be TRBD1 (5 bases). Germline V gives CDR1 ENHRY, CDR2 SYGVKD. CDR3 size: 13 residues. V was clipped by 4 bases and J by 5 bases, with 12 bases between them. This CDR3 reads CAISGTGRHEQYF. The CDR3 nucleotides read TGTGCCATCAGTGGCACAGGTAGGCACGAGCAGTACTTC.